These 8 T cell receptor beta chains were sequenced from one sample in a study of T cells in Graves' hyperthyroidism and ophthalmopathy. The source material, RNA transcripts, was used to amplify TCR beta CDR3 regions. RT-PCR in the first round (using the HTBI primer set) targeted the TCR CDR3. TCRdb re-called the multiplex PCR reads through MiXCR, storing one row per CDR3 protein. The table has more than 550,000 distinct CDR3 sequences, about 45% seen once. Sequencing input: peripheral blood or thyroid tissue (not recorded which). The receptors here all came from an adult man with Graves' disease, either hyperthyroidism or ophthalmopathy (not recorded which).

DNA for the CDR3: TGCAGCGTTGAAGATCAGGAAAAACTGTTTTTT. It codes for CSVEDQEKLFF. V and J are TRBV29-1 and TRBJ1-4, with D hard to call. The CDR3 has 11 residues. The V gene lost 0 bases and the J gene lost 8 bases, with 4 bases spanning the gap. Germline values: CDR1 SQVTM, CDR2 ANQGSEA.

The sample holds many counts of this clonotype. V gene TRBV19 combines with J gene TRBJ2-2; D is uncertain. Germline V lookup: CDR1 LNHDA, CDR2 SQIVND (reference sequence). The CDR3 runs to 14 residues. V was cut by 3 bases and J by 3 bases, with 8 bases left in between. CDR3 nucleotides: TGTGCCAGTAGTATCCAGGTTGACACCGGGGAGCTGTTTTTT. Translated: CASSIQVDTGELFF.

Many counts were recorded for this clonotype. The chain has TRBV19 and TRBJ2-6; D uncertain. This CDR3 has 14 amino acids. Germline values: CDR1 LNHDA, CDR2 SQIVND (reference sequence). V lost 3 bases and J lost 1, with 4 bases in between. The CDR3 here is CASSMWSGANVLTF. For the CDR3, the DNA is TGTGCCAGTAGTATGTGGTCTGGGGCCAACGTCCTGACTTTC.

Note on this clonotype: The junction differs from germline at one of its ends, possibly a read error. In nucleotides, the CDR3 is TGTGCCAGCAGTGAATCGGTAGGGGGCGGGCAGACCCAGTACTTC. Translated, it gives CASSESVGGGQTQYF. The V gene is TRBV24-1, the J gene TRBJ2-5, with 7 bases that match TRBD1. This CDR3 contains 15 residues. Germline lookup yields CDR1 KGHDR and CDR2 SFDVKD.

The table lists this clonotype with a few counts. The genes are TRBV27 and TRBJ1-2; TRBD1 matches at 9 bases. Germline CDR1 and CDR2: MNHEY and SMNVEV (reference sequence). The V gene end was trimmed by 8 bases and the J gene end by 6 bases; junction bases not matched to a gene: 7. The CDR3 is made up of 13 amino acids. The CDR3 DNA follows: TGTGCCAGCGGCCGGGACAGGGCGGATGGCTACACCTTC. Translated: CASGRDRADGYTF.

V is TRBV12-3 or TRBV12-4 and J is TRBJ1-1, with TRBD1 matching over 7 bases. CDR3 size: 18 residues. Germline trimming cut 1 base from V and 0 bases from J; bases unmatched to any gene: 11. The CDR3 sequence: CASSLGLGPGGLNTEAFF. The CDR3, as DNA: TGTGCCAGCAGTTTAGGGTTGGGTCCAGGGGGATTGAACACTGAAGCTTTCTTT.

This rearrangement joins TRBV15 to TRBJ1-4, with TRBD1 as a possible D gene (6 bases). Trimming removed 6 bases from V and 8 bases from J, with 13 bases in between. This CDR3 comprises 13 residues. CDR1 and CDR2 from the germline V gene are LNHNV and YYDKDF (reference sequence). The CDR3 bases are TGTGCCACCAGTTCTCGTACAGGGGAAAAACTGTTTTTT. This sequence encodes CATSSRTGEKLFF. Complete variable domain (other parts from reference TRBV15 and TRBJ1-4): DAMVIQNPRYQVTQFGKPVTLSCSQTLNHNVMYWYQQKSSQAPKLLFHYYDKDFNNEADTPDNFQSRRPNTSFCFLDIRSPGLGDTAMYLCATSSRTGEKLFFGSGTQLSVL.

Only one count was recorded for this clonotype. The chain has TRBV2 and TRBJ1-4; D gene ambiguous. With 2 bases removed from V and 5 bases from J, the gap between germline ends came to 9 bases. CDR1 and CDR2 (germline): SNHLY, FYNNEI. The CDR3 is 14 residues long. The CDR3 sequence: CASSEIGGNEKLFF. CDR3 sequence (DNA): TGTGCCAGCAGTGAAATTGGAGGGAATGAAAAACTGTTTTTT.